This entry features one T cell receptor beta chain sequence. Its cognate antigen is unknown. This sample was taken from a study of T cell responses to AZD1222 COVID-19 vaccine. Across the whole study: Some second doses came at about 4 weeks and others at about 12 weeks; these were pooled. Regarding the study as a whole: Clonal diversity was possibly underestimated, and white British individuals and females predominated among donors.

Clones were sequenced by immunoSEQ multiplex PCR, and TCRdb holds only the in-frame ones, with some missing. The sample comprises under 150,000 clones, 80% to 90% of which are singletons, and 7% to 8.5% rests with the top ten. In germline, CDR1 is SQVTM, CDR2 ANQGSEA. This CDR3 comprises 17 residues. Trimming stripped 6 bases from V and 0 bases from J, with 18 bases between. The rearrangement joins TRBV29-1 to TRBJ2-6; perhaps D is TRBD1 or TRBD2 (5 bases each). The material was peripheral blood, obtained on day 0 of AZD1222 vaccination. This clonotype was sampled from an adult in good health. CDR3 amino acids: CSVPRVGVGSGANVLTF. The CDR3 DNA sequence: TGCAGCGTCCCAAGGGTGGGGGTCGGCTCTGGGGCCAACGTCCTGACTTTC. The variable domain in full, completed from reference TRBV29-1 and TRBJ2-6, reads SAVISQKPSRDICQRGTSLTIQCQVDSQVTMMFWYRQQPGQSLTLIATANQGSEATYESGFVIDKFPISRPNLTFSTLTVSNMSPEDSSIYLCSVPRVGVGSGANVLTFGAGSRLTVL.